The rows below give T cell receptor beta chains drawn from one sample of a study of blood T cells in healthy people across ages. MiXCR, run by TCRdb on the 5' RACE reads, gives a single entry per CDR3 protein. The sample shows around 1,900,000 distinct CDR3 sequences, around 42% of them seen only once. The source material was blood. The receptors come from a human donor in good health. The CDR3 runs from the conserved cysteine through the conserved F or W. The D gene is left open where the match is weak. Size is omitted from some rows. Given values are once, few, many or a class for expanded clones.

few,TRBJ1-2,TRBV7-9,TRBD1,TGTGCCAGCAGCCATCCACAGGGGTCGAATGGCTACACCTTC,CASSHPQGSNGYTF
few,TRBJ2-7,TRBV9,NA,TGTGCCAGCAGCGTAGCAGTGGGCGCGGGGTTTTACGAGCAGTACTTC,CASSVAVGAGFYEQYF
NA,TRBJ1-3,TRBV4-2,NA,TGTGCCAGCAGCCAAAATACAAACCGGGCTGGAAACACCATATATTTT,CASSQNTNRAGNTIYF
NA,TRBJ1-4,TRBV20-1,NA,TGCAGTGCTAGCGGAAAGAGGGTAACTAATGAAAAACTGTTTTTT,CSASGKRVTNEKLFF
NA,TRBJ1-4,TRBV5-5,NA,TGTGCCAGCAGCTTGTCGTCCTTGAGGGAAAAACTGTTTTTT,CASSLSSLREKLFF
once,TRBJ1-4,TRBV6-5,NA,TGTGCCAGCAGCTCAGACCCGGGAACCGAAAAACTGTTTTTT,CASSSDPGTEKLFF
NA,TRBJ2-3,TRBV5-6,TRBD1,TGTGCCAGCAGCTCCCCCGGGACAGGTTTAACAGATACGCAGTATTTT,CASSSPGTGLTDTQYF
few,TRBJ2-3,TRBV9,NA,TGTGCCAGCAGCGTATCCAGCGGCACAGATACGCAGTATTTT,CASSVSSGTDTQYF
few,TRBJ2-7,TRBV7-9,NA,TGTGCCAGCAGCGAAGACGGTCCAGGGAACTCCTACGAGCAGTACTTC,CASSEDGPGNSYEQYF
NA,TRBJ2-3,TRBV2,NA,TGTGCCGGCAACGAAGAATATACGCAGTATTTT,CAGNEEYTQYF
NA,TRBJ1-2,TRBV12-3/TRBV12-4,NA,TGTGCCAGCAGTTGGGGATCCGCCAGTCCGGGTGGCTACACCTTC,CASSWGSASPGGYTF
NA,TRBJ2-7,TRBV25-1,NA,TGTGCCAGCAGTGAATTGATTGGGCAAACGGGCGTCTACGAGCAGTACTTC,CASSELIGQTGVYEQYF
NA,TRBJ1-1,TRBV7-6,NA,TGTGCCAGCAGCTTAGATTTTGCGGGTTCGGGGAACACTGAAGCTTTCTTT,CASSLDFAGSGNTEAFF
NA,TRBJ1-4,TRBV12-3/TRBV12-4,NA,TGTGCCAGCAGCGTTCTGGGGAAACTGTTTTTT,CASSVLGKLFF
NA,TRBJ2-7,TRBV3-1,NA,TGTGCCAGCAGCCAGGGGGACACATACTACGAGCAGTACTTC,CASSQGDTYYEQYF
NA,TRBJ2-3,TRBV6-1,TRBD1,TGTGCCAGCAGTGGCCGGGACAGTCGCACAGATACGCAGTATTTT,CASSGRDSRTDTQYF
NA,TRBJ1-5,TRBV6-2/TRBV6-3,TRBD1,TGTGCCAGCAGTTACTCTCCGGGACAGAGTACCAATCAGCCCCAGCATTTT,CASSYSPGQSTNQPQHF
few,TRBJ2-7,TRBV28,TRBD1,TGTGCCAGCAGCGAACATGACAGGGATCGCGAGCAGTACTTC,CASSEHDRDREQYF
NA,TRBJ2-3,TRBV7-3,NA,TGTGCCAGCAGCTCCGAGGGGCGGGGTAGCACAGATACGCAGTATTTT,CASSSEGRGSTDTQYF
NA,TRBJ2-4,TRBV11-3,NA,TGTGCCAGCAGCTTAGAGGGGGTGGCCAAAAACATTCAGTACTTC,CASSLEGVAKNIQYF
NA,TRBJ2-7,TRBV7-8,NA,TGTGCCAGCACCGATGGCCCTCGTGGGCACGCGCAGTACTTC,CASTDGPRGHAQYF
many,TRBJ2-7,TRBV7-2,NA,TGTGCCAGCAGCTCAAACTCAGGGGGGACCTACGAGCAGTACTTC,CASSSNSGGTYEQYF
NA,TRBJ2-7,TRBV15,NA,TGTGCCACCAGCAGAGATGTAGCGAACCTGAACTACGAGCAGTACTTC,CATSRDVANLNYEQYF
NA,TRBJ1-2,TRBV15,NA,TGTGCCACCAGCAGAGCCCGGGGGGCCTACACCTTC,CATSRARGAYTF
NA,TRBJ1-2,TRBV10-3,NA,TGTGCCATCAGTGATCCCAGGGTTAGACTCTATGGCTACACCTTC,CAISDPRVRLYGYTF
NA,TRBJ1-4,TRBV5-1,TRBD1,TGCGCCAGCAGCTCCGGACAGGGCCTAAATGAAAAACTGTTTTTT,CASSSGQGLNEKLFF
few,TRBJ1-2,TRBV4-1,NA,TGCGCCAGCAGCCAAGTTTTCGGGACACCTAACTATGGCTACACCTTC,CASSQVFGTPNYGYTF
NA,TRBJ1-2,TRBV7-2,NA,TGTGCCAGCAGTCGCTCGAGGGTTGGCGGCTACACCTTC,CASSRSRVGGYTF
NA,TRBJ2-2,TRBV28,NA,TGTGCCAGCAGTTCCCCGGGGGTCCGAGTCACCGGGGAGCTGTTTTTT,CASSSPGVRVTGELFF
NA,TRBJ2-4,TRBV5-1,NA,TGCGCCAGCAGCTTGTTGGGGGTCGGCAAAAACATTCAGTACTTC,CASSLLGVGKNIQYF
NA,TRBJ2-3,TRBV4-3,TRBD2,TGCGCCAGCAGCCAAGCGACGGGGGGGGGCTCCGCAGATACGCAGTATTTT,CASSQATGGGSADTQYF
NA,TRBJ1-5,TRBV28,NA,TGTGCCAGCAGTCCCTCAGGGGAGGACGATCAGCCCCAGCATTTT,CASSPSGEDDQPQHF
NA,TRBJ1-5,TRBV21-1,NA,TGTGCCAGCAGCGGACGAACCCCGGGACTCCCCGTGAAGCCCCAGCATTTT,CASSGRTPGLPVKPQHF
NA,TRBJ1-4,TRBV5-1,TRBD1,TGCGCCAGCAGCTTTATGGGACAGGGGTCCGAAAAACTGTTTTTT,CASSFMGQGSEKLFF
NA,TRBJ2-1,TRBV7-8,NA,TGTGCCAGCAGCTCGAGGTGGGCGGCCGCTAACGTCAATGAGCAGTTCTTC,CASSSRWAAANVNEQFF
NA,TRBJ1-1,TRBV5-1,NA,TGCGCCAGCAGCTTGCTAGGGCAGAACACTGAAGCTTTCTTT,CASSLLGQNTEAFF
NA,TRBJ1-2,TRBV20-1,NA,TGCAGTGCTAACCGGGACAAGAACTATGGCTACACCTTC,CSANRDKNYGYTF
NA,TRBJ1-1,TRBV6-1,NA,TGTGCCAGCAGTGACCCTCGGGGTACTGAAGCTTTCTTT,CASSDPRGTEAFF
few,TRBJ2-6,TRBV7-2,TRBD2,TGTGCCAGCAGCTCGACTAGCGGGGGGGCCGTAGGTGGGGCCAACGTCCTGACTTTC,CASSSTSGGAVGGANVLTF
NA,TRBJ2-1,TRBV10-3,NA,TGTGCCATCAGTGGAGACCCAACAGGGAGTGAGCAGTTCTTC,CAISGDPTGSEQFF
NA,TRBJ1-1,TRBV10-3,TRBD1,TGTGCCATCAGTGAGACAGGGGGTAACACTGAAGCTTTCTTT,CAISETGGNTEAFF
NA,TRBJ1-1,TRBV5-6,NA,TGTGCCAGCAGCTTGGCCGAGACAGCGAACACTGAAGCTTTCTTT,CASSLAETANTEAFF
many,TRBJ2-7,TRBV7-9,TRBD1,TGTGCCAGCAGCCGGACAGGGGGGGACTACGAGCAGTACTTC,CASSRTGGDYEQYF
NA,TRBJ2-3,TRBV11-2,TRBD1,TGTGCCAGCAGCTTCCGGACAGGGGGGTTCACAGATACGCAGTATTTT,CASSFRTGGFTDTQYF